This TCR beta chain comes out of a study of PD-L1 blockade in urothelial cancer. This clone was recorded only once. Germline CDR1 is SEHNR and CDR2 is FQNEAQ (reference sequence). The length of the CDR3 is 18 residues. Trimming took 4 bases from V and 2 from J; bases not matched to a gene: 11. Clones were read by immunoSEQ multiplex PCR, and TCRdb kept only the in-frame ones, dropping some. The top ten clones hold about 5.3% of a sample with 50,000 or so clones, 84% of them seen once. The specimen was PBMCs, collected around atezolizumab (anti-PD-L1) treatment. This receptor was obtained from a man aged 35-49 years with urothelial cancer. V usage is TRBV7-9 and J usage is TRBJ2-7; TRBD2 matches 13 bases. The CDR3 loop reads CASSSGLAGVPPTYEQYF. DNA of the CDR3: TGTGCCAGCAGCTCAGGACTAGCGGGAGTTCCCCCTACCTACGAGCAGTACTTC.